Given below is one TCR beta chain in context. Antigen unknown. The sample comes from a study of radiation and T cells in renal cell carcinoma. As for the study in general: Nephrectomy followed 15 Gy stereotactic body radiation by 4 weeks. Overall study findings and caveats: In blood, top tumor clones expanded by 2 weeks, shrinking by 4.

V lost 0 bases, J lost 0 bases, and 8 bases lay in between. The germline V gene has CDR1 MNHEY and CDR2 SMNVEV (reference sequence). CDR3 length: 15 residues. Generated by immunoSEQ multiplex PCR, the TCRdb table keeps only in-frame clones and is missing some. Of about 95,000 clones listed, approximately 86% are singletons. Described time point: baseline pretreatment blood. Stated treatment: 15 Gy SBRT to primary tumor, nephrectomy 4 weeks later. After SBRT, blood was collected at 2 and 4 weeks, plus baseline. Sequencing used blood, obtained from a patient whose treatment included radiotherapy and nephrectomy. The chain uses TRBV27 and TRBJ1-1; maybe TRBD1 (6 bases). The receptor was derived from a man in his fifties or sixties with renal cell carcinoma. CDR3 coding DNA: TGTGCCAGCAGTTTATCTCCAGGGGTGAACACTGAAGCTTTCTTT. Translation gives CASSLSPGVNTEAFF.